Following are 13 T cell receptor beta chains from one sample sequenced in a study of blood T cell repertoires in COVID-19 (TCRdb year 2020). Receptors were amplified or captured by the immunoSEQ multiplex PCR assay. TCRdb obtained this table from immuneACCESS and retained in-frame rearrangements with V and J assigned. These tables miss some clones; where compared with another copy, unresolved V genes account for less than half of the shortfall, and the remainder is unexplained. The sample table lists some 74,000 clones, about 83% of them with a count of one. Of the sample, around 43% falls within the top ten clones. Sequencing input: peripheral blood. The receptors were sampled from an elderly man with acute or convalescent COVID-19.

The V and J genes are TRBV5-4 and TRBJ2-6, with TRBD1 matching 9 bases. Looked up from germline, CDR1 is SGHNT and CDR2 is YYREEE (reference sequence). V dropped 5 bases and J dropped 1; count of bases not matched to a gene: 7. CDR3 length: 17 residues. CDR3 bases: TGTGCCAGCAGTTTGAGGACAGGGGTTTCTGGGGCCAACGTCCTGACTTTC. It is translated as CASSLRTGVSGANVLTF. The whole variable domain, filled in from reference TRBV5-4 and TRBJ2-6, reads ETGVTQSPTHLIKTRGQQVTLRCSSQSGHNTVSWYQQALGQGPQFIFQYYREEENGRGNFPPRFSGLQFPNYSSELNVNALELDDSALYLCASSLRTGVSGANVLTFGAGSRLTVL.

This clone was observed once. The same CDR3 can be traced to other DNA sequences in this sample. V usage is TRBV5-1 and J usage is TRBJ1-5; 8 positions match TRBD1. The germline V gene encodes CDR1 SGHRS and CDR2 YFSETQ. J was trimmed by 2 bases and V by 5 bases; bases with no gene match: 3. The CDR3 has 14 amino acids. CDR3 nucleotides: TGCGCCAGCAGTTCGACAGGGGGCAATCAGCCCCAGCATTTT. Translated, it gives CASSSTGGNQPQHF.

The DNA for the CDR3 is TGTGCCAGCAGCCGGGACAGGGGTAATTCACCCCTCCACTTT. It encodes CASSRDRGNSPLHF. This chain uses TRBV27 with TRBJ1-6; 10 bases fit TRBD1. The CDR3 has 14 residues. After removal of 6 bases from V and 6 bases from J, the junction contained 2 bases not matched to a gene. CDR1 is MNHEY, CDR2 SMNVEV, per germline (reference sequence).

This chain connects TRBV6-2 or TRBV6-3 to TRBJ1-3, with D possibly being TRBD1 (6 bases). Germline V CDR1 and CDR2: MNHEY, SVGEGT. This CDR3 comprises 17 residues. The V gene lost 2 bases and the J gene lost 0 bases, with 14 bases spanning the gap. CDR3 loop: CASSYRWGPGSGNTIYF. The DNA for the CDR3 is TGTGCCAGCAGTTACCGATGGGGGCCCGGCTCTGGAAACACCATATATTTT.

This chain links TRBV28 with TRBJ1-2; 8 bases line up with TRBD1. After removal of 3 bases from V and 8 bases from J, the junction contained 11 bases not matched to a gene. There are 15 residues in the CDR3. The germline V gene has CDR1 MDHEN and CDR2 SYDVKM. The CDR3 bases are TGTGCCAGCAGTTTTTCGGTGACAGGGGCCCTAGGCTACACCTTC. It encodes CASSFSVTGALGYTF.

This rearrangement joins TRBV28 to TRBJ2-3; the match to TRBD2 covers 8 bases. Per the germline V gene, CDR1 is MDHEN and CDR2 is SYDVKM. The CDR3 is 14 amino acids. The V segment lost 8 bases and the J segment 2 bases; nucleotides outside the gene matches: 6. CDR3 coding DNA: TGTGCCAGCTTTCGGGGGGGCACCACAGATACGCAGTATTTT. Protein sequence: CASFRGGTTDTQYF.

The rearrangement uses TRBV5-1 and TRBJ1-4; 9 nucleotides agree with TRBD1. The CDR3 loop spans 15 amino acids. CDR1 is SGHRS, CDR2 YFSETQ, per germline. J lost 6 bases, V lost 2 bases, and 5 bases had no gene match. The CDR3 DNA follows: TGCGCCAGCAGCTTACAGGGGGCGTCGGATGAAAAACTGTTTTTT. The encoded protein is CASSLQGASDEKLFF. Filled out from reference TRBV5-1 and TRBJ1-4, the complete variable domain reads KAGVTQTPRYLIKTRGQQVTLSCSPISGHRSVSWYQQTPGQGLQFLFEYFSETQRNKGNFPGRFSGRQFSNSRSEMNVSTLELGDSALYLCASSLQGASDEKLFFGSGTQLSVL.

The chain carries TRBV7-3 and TRBJ2-3; 7 bases match TRBD1. CDR3 length: 14 residues. Germline V lookup: CDR1 SGHTA, CDR2 FQGTGA. The ends lost 5 bases at V and 1 base at J; junction bases unmatched: 3. DNA for the CDR3: TGTGCCAGCAGCCCCGGACAGGGCACAGATACGCAGTATTTT. Protein product: CASSPGQGTDTQYF.

The table lists this clone with a few counts. V and J are TRBV7-2 and TRBJ1-4, with 12 nucleotides matching TRBD1. V lost 1 base, J lost 4 bases, and 10 bases stayed unmatched. Germline CDR1 reads SGHTA; CDR2 reads FQGNSA. This CDR3 contains 19 residues. The CDR3 bases are TGTGCCAGCAGCTTAGGTTGGGGGACAGGGGGCGCCATTAATGAAAAACTGTTTTTT. This codes for CASSLGWGTGGAINEKLFF.

The chain couples TRBV20-1 to TRBJ1-3; D is ambiguous. Deletions cut 3 bases from V and 4 bases from J, with 13 bases between. From germline, CDR1 is DFQATT and CDR2 SNEGSKA (reference sequence). This CDR3 has 14 residues. The CDR3 bases are TGCAGTGCTAGTGACCGGAGAACCGGAAACACCATATATTTT. Protein product: CSASDRRTGNTIYF.

V and J are TRBV6-4 and TRBJ1-2; weak D call: TRBD1 (6 bases). V was cut by 5 bases and J by 2 bases, with 15 bases left in between. Germline V gives CDR1 MRHNA, CDR2 SNTAGT. The CDR3 loop spans 15 amino acids. CDR3 loop: CASSPGTTSNYGYTF. The CDR3 DNA reads as TGTGCCAGCAGTCCCGGGACAACCTCGAACTATGGCTACACCTTC.

The chain is built from TRBV27 and TRBJ2-7; 10 nucleotides agree with TRBD2. V shed 5 bases and J 6 bases; nucleotides not matched to a gene: 13. CDR3 length: 16 amino acids. The V gene's germline CDR1 is MNHEY and CDR2 SMNVEV (reference sequence). CDR3 residues: CASSALAGALLVEQYF. The CDR3 DNA reads as TGTGCCAGCAGTGCTCTAGCGGGAGCTCTCCTGGTCGAGCAGTACTTC.

The chain's CDR3 is CASSRDLNNEQFF. CDR3 DNA sequence: TGTGCCAGCAGCCGGGACTTAAACAATGAGCAGTTCTTC. J is TRBJ2-1 and V is TRBV3-1 (or the pseudogene TRBV3-2), with D possibly matching TRBD2 (6 bases). The CDR3 covers 13 residues. The V gene lost 4 bases and the J gene lost 5 bases, with 9 bases spanning the gap. The V gene's germline CDR1 is LGHDT and CDR2 YNNKEL (reference sequence).